A single sample gave rise to the 20 T cell receptor beta chains below, sequenced in a study of shared clonotypes between healthy human individuals. The naive CD8 fraction comprised CD45RO-negative cells positively selected for CCR7 and excluded terminally differentiated effector memory CD45RA+ cells. TCRdb keeps only in-frame clones here, not all; method: immunoSEQ multiplex PCR. The repertoire includes about 2 million clones, about 95% of them detected once, and more than 0.95% sits in the top ten. Sequenced material: naive CD8+ T cells sorted from blood. The receptors here all came from a man between 18 and 29 years old in good health.

The CDR3 region is CASSPPREAPETQYF. The CDR3 nucleotides read TGTGCCAGCAGCCCCCCACGGGAAGCTCCAGAGACCCAGTACTTC. This chain joins TRBV7-9 and TRBJ2-5; a possible D gene is TRBD2 (5 bases). Germline CDR1 reads SEHNR; CDR2 reads FQNEAQ (reference sequence). CDR3 size: 15 residues. V lost 5 bases, J lost 4 bases, and 17 bases lay in between.

In regard to this clone: This specimen includes other DNA sequences encoding the same CDR3. The chain links TRBV11-2 to TRBJ2-7; D possibly corresponds to TRBD2 (5 bases). The germline V gene encodes CDR1 SGHAT and CDR2 FQNNGV. CDR3 length: 13 residues. The V gene lost 1 base and the J gene lost 3 bases, with 7 bases spanning the gap. CDR3 sequence: CASSLGRVYEQYF. As DNA, the CDR3 is TGTGCCAGCAGCTTAGGGCGGGTCTACGAGCAGTACTTC.

The chain employs TRBV27 and TRBJ1-1; tentatively, D is TRBD1 (6 bases). This CDR3 is built from 13 residues. Germline V gene data show CDR1 as MNHEY and CDR2 as SMNVEV (reference sequence). The V and J ends lost 6 bases and 1 base respectively, with 9 bases between them. The CDR3 region is CASREQGNTEAFF. The DNA for the CDR3 is TGTGCCAGCAGGGAACAGGGGAACACTGAAGCTTTCTTT.

DNA for the CDR3: TGTGCCAGCAGCGCGGGTCTGAGCGGGAACACTGAAGCTTTCTTT. Its protein is CASSAGLSGNTEAFF. The V call is TRBV9, the J call TRBJ1-1; D is unresolved. The CDR3 totals 15 residues. The germline V gene has CDR1 SGDLS and CDR2 YYNGEE. V was clipped by 3 bases and J by 1 base, with 13 bases between them.

The DNA of the CDR3 is TGTGCCAGCAGTGAGGACCACTATAATTCACCCCTCCACTTT. It yields the protein CASSEDHYNSPLHF. The chain uses TRBV27 and TRBJ1-6, with unresolved D. Germline V gene lookup returns CDR1 MNHEY and CDR2 SMNVEV (reference sequence). The CDR3 runs 14 residues. Trimming left V 5 bases short and J 3 bases short, with 8 bases between.

The chain is built from TRBV5-1 and TRBJ2-1, with D perhaps given as TRBD1 or TRBD2 (5 bases each). Looked up from germline, CDR1 is SGHRS and CDR2 is YFSETQ. V was shortened by 4 bases and J by 3 bases, with 11 bases between the two germline ends. This CDR3 is 14 amino acids long. The CDR3 sequence is CASSSWDHYNEQFF. CDR3 bases: TGCGCCAGCAGCAGTTGGGACCACTACAATGAGCAGTTCTTC.

The chain uses TRBV27 and TRBJ2-1; 12 positions match TRBD2. The CDR3 totals 17 residues. Germline-derived CDR1 and CDR2 are MNHEY and SMNVEV (reference sequence). Unmatched junction bases numbered 11, after V lost 4 bases and J lost 7 bases. The chain's CDR3 is CASSSTLAGGQTNEQFF. The CDR3 DNA reads TGTGCCAGCAGTTCCACTCTAGCGGGAGGGCAAACTAATGAGCAGTTCTTC.

Concerning this clone: The sample holds other DNA sequences that translate to the same CDR3. This rearrangement joins TRBV27 to TRBJ2-2; D remains unclear. V shed 3 bases and J shed 5 bases, with 7 bases lying between them. Germline V gene sequence: CDR1 MNHEY, CDR2 SMNVEV (reference sequence). This CDR3 comprises 13 residues. CDR3 protein: CASSFAGTGELFF. CDR3 bases: TGTGCCAGCAGTTTTGCCGGGACCGGGGAGCTGTTTTTT.

Note on this clone: This same CDR3 is encoded by further DNA sequences in the sample. This chain uses TRBV4-1 with TRBJ2-7, with TRBD1 matching 9 bases. V shed 3 bases and J 1 base; nucleotides not matched to a gene: 1. Germline loops: CDR1 MGHRA, CDR2 YSYEKL. The CDR3 length is 14 residues. DNA for the CDR3: TGCGCCAGCAGCCATGGACAGGGGTCCTACGAGCAGTACTTC. Translation: CASSHGQGSYEQYF.

This sequence joins TRBV5-1 and TRBJ2-1, with 12 bases lining up with TRBD2. Germline loops: CDR1 SGHRS, CDR2 YFSETQ. Trimming cost V 4 bases and J 7 bases; bases outside gene matches: 15. The CDR3 is made up of 18 amino acids. The CDR3 nucleotides are TGCGCCAGCAGCCGACTAGCGGGAGAGGACGGTTGGCATAATGAGCAGTTCTTC. Amino acid sequence: CASSRLAGEDGWHNEQFF.

This clone was detected once. The chain joins TRBV10-1 to TRBJ2-5; 9 positions agree with TRBD1. From germline, CDR1 is WNHNN and CDR2 SYGVQD (reference sequence). Germline trimming cut 7 bases from V and 5 bases from J; bases unmatched to any gene: 14. The CDR3 contains 16 residues. The CDR3 protein is CASTVWPGQGYETQYF. The CDR3 DNA is TGCGCCAGCACCGTTTGGCCGGGACAGGGATATGAGACCCAGTACTTC.

The chain is built from TRBV4-2 and TRBJ2-5; D gene uncertain. Trimming took off 4 bases at V and 2 bases at J, with 11 bases between the two ends. Looked up from germline, CDR1 is LGHNA and CDR2 is YNFKEQ. This CDR3 contains 14 residues. The CDR3 spells CASSLKAEQETQYF. DNA of the CDR3: TGTGCCAGCAGCCTGAAAGCCGAACAAGAGACCCAGTACTTC.

This chain uses TRBV7-9 with TRBJ1-1; D is uncertain. The CDR3 consists of 13 residues. Germline assignment: CDR1 SEHNR and CDR2 FQNEAQ (reference sequence). V gave up 8 bases and J gave up 4 bases, with 14 bases separating them. The CDR3 spells CASGPTVGTEAFF. The CDR3 DNA reads TGTGCCAGCGGCCCCACGGTTGGCACTGAAGCTTTCTTT.

This rearrangement joins TRBV6-5 to TRBJ2-7, with TRBD1 matching over 10 bases. The V and J ends lost 6 bases and 4 bases, in that order; junction bases with no gene match: 9. This CDR3 is built from 15 residues. The V gene's germline CDR1 is MNHEY and CDR2 SVGAGI. CDR3 loop: CASSPGTGVRYEQYF. DNA for the CDR3: TGTGCCAGCAGCCCTGGGACAGGGGTGAGGTACGAGCAGTACTTC.

J is TRBJ2-7 and V is TRBV4-3; TRBD2 matches at 7 bases. The length of the CDR3 is 16 residues. V dropped 0 bases and J dropped 1; count of bases not matched to a gene: 6. Germline lookup yields CDR1 LGHNA and CDR2 YSLEER. The CDR3, as DNA: TGCGCCAGCAGCCAAGATGGGGTAGCGGGTTCCTACGAGCAGTACTTC. Amino acid sequence: CASSQDGVAGSYEQYF.

This chain joins TRBV7-9 and TRBJ2-6, with 7 nucleotides matching TRBD1. The CDR3 contains 17 residues. Per the germline V gene, CDR1 is SEHNR and CDR2 is FQNEAQ (reference sequence). Trimming removed 5 bases from V and 0 bases from J; junction bases left unmatched: 7. This CDR3 is CASSPMDRSSGANVLTF. CDR3 DNA sequence: TGTGCCAGCAGCCCAATGGACAGGAGCTCTGGGGCCAACGTCCTGACTTTC.

Concerning this clone itself: Other DNA sequences of this sample code for an identical CDR3. The chain uses TRBV7-9 and TRBJ2-7; D gene unclear. This CDR3 contains 12 residues. V shed 1 base and J shed 5 bases, with 6 bases lying between them. CDR1 SEHNR and CDR2 FQNEAQ come from the germline V gene (reference sequence). CDR3 in amino acids: CASSLVGNEQYF. CDR3 nucleotide sequence: TGTGCCAGCAGCTTAGTAGGGAACGAGCAGTACTTC.

The V gene is TRBV27, the J gene TRBJ2-3, with D perhaps TRBD1 or TRBD2 (5 bases each). This CDR3 has 16 residues. Trimming shortened V by 5 bases and J by 2 bases, and 17 bases separated the two germline ends. Germline assignment: CDR1 MNHEY and CDR2 SMNVEV (reference sequence). CDR3 DNA sequence: TGTGCCAGCAGTCCCGGGGCAGGAGATTACACAGATACGCAGTATTTT. Its protein product is CASSPGAGDYTDTQYF.

The gene calls are TRBV5-4 and TRBJ2-1, with 12 bases aligning to TRBD2. With V trimmed by 3 bases and J by 0 bases, 7 bases remained unmatched. Germline V gene data show CDR1 as SGHNT and CDR2 as YYREEE (reference sequence). The CDR3 has 18 residues. The DNA of the CDR3 is TGTGCCAGCAGCTCCCTAGCGGGGGGGCCCAGCTCCTACAATGAGCAGTTCTTC. As protein: CASSSLAGGPSSYNEQFF.

The CDR3 here is CSVSEYYEQYF. The CDR3 bases are TGCAGCGTGAGCGAGTACTACGAGCAGTACTTC. This rearrangement joins TRBV29-1 to TRBJ2-7, with D unresolved. This CDR3 has 11 amino acids. CDR1 SQVTM and CDR2 ANQGSEA come from the germline V gene. The V and J ends lost 6 bases and 3 bases respectively, with 9 bases between them.